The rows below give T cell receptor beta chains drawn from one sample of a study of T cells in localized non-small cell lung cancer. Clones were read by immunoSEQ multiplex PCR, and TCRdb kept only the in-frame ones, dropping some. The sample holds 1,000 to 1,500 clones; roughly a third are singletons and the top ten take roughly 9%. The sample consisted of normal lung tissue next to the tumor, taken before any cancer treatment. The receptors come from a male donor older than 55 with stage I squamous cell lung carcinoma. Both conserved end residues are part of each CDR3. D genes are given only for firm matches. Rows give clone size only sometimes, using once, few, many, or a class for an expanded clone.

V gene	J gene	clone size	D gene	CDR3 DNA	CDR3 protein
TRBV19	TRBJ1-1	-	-	TGTGCCAGTAGTAGGAACCTGGAGGGTGAAGCTTTCTTT	CASSRNLEGEAFF
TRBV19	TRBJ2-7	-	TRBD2	TGTGCCAGTAGTTTCGGGACTAGCGGGAGCACCGAGCAGTACTTC	CASSFGTSGSTEQYF
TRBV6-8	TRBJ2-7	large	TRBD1	TGTGCCAGCTTGGGGACCTGGACAGGGGACGGCGAGCAGTACTTC	CASLGTWTGDGEQYF
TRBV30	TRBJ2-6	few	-	TGTGCCTGGAGTATAGCACCGGGATATATCCCTGGGGCCAACGTCCTGACTTTC	CAWSIAPGYIPGANVLTF
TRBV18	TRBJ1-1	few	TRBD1	TGTGCCAGCTCACCTGGACAGGCATGGAACACTGAAGCTTTCTTT	CASSPGQAWNTEAFF
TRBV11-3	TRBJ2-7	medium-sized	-	TGTGCCAGCAGCTACCCGTCACGGGGGCAAGGCGAGCAGTACTTC	CASSYPSRGQGEQYF
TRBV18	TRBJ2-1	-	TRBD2	TGTGCCAGCTCACCACTGGCGGGAGGGCCGTATGAGCAGTTCTTC	CASSPLAGGPYEQFF
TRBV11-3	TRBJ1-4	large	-	TGTGCCAGCAGCTTGGGTGCCACGGGGCCAGGGATCCGTGAAAAACTGTTTTTT	CASSLGATGPGIREKLFF
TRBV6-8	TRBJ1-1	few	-	TGTGCCATCAGTGGGAGGGGCGGAGTGAACACTGAAGCTTTCTTT	CAISGRGGVNTEAFF
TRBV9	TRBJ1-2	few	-	TGTGCCAGCAGCGTGGAGGGCGACTATGGCTACACCTTC	CASSVEGDYGYTF
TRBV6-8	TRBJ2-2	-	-	TGTGCCAGCAGGGCCGGACAGAACACCGGGGAGCTGTTTTTT	CASRAGQNTGELFF
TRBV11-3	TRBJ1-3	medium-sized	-	TGTGCCAGCAGCTTGCGAGGGGAACCTGGAAACACCATATATTTT	CASSLRGEPGNTIYF
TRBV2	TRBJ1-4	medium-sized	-	TGTGCCAGCAGCCAACAGAGCCATCAGGCTAATGAAAAACTGTTTTTT	CASSQQSHQANEKLFF
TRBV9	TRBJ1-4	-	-	TGTGCCAGCAGCGGAGACAGCTTTAATGAAAAACTGTTTTTT	CASSGDSFNEKLFF
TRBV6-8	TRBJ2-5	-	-	TGTGCCAGCAGTGTGGGGACATTAGCAGAGACCCAGTACTTC	CASSVGTLAETQYF
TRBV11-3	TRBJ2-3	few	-	TGTGCCAGCAGCCTCGGCGGGGGCACAGATACGCAGTATTTT	CASSLGGGTDTQYF
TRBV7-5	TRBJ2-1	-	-	TGTGCCAGCAGTCAGCTAGCTCTTCTCCCCTACAATGAGCAGTTCTTC	CASSQLALLPYNEQFF
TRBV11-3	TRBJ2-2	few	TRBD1	TGTGCTAGCAGCTTCGGGACAGGGGGCACCGGGGAGCTGTTTTTT	CASSFGTGGTGELFF
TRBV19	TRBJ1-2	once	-	TGTGCCAGTAGTATAGTAGGGGGACGGTTCTATGGCTACACCTTC	CASSIVGGRFYGYTF
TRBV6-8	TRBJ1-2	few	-	TGTGCCAGCAGAACCATACAGGGAGACTATGGCTACACCTTC	CASRTIQGDYGYTF
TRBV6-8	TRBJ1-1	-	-	TGTGCCAGCAGTTACAACCGGGGAAGAGGAACTGAAGCTTTCTTT	CASSYNRGRGTEAFF
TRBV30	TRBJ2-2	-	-	TGTGCCTGGAGTCTAGGCGACGGGGAGCTGTTTTTT	CAWSLGDGELFF
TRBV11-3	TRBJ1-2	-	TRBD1	TGTGCCAGCAGCGGATGGACAGGAGCTAACTATGGCTACACCTTC	CASSGWTGANYGYTF
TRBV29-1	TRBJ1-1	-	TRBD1	TGCAGCGTTACGCGGGACAGGGGCACTGAAGCTTTCTTT	CSVTRDRGTEAFF
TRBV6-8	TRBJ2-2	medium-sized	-	TGTGCCAGCACAGGGGTAACCGGGGAGCTGTTTTTT	CASTGVTGELFF
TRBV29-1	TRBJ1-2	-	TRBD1	TGCAGCGTGCTTGGAGGGGGACAGGGAATTTATGGCTACACCTTC	CSVLGGGQGIYGYTF
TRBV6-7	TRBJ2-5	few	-	TGTGCCAGTATAAGGGGGGAGACCCAGTACTTC	CASIRGETQYF
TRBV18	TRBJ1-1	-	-	TGTGCCAGCTCACCAATGCAGGGTGGGAACACTGAAGCTTTCTTT	CASSPMQGGNTEAFF
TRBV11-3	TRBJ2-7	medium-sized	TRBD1	TGTGCCAGCAGCCCGGGACAGGGGCCCTACGAGCAGTACTTC	CASSPGQGPYEQYF
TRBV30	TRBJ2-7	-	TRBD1	TGTGCCTGGAGTGCCCTACAATTGACAGGGCACGAGCAGTACTTC	CAWSALQLTGHEQYF
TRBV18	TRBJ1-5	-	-	TGTGCCAGCTCCCCCGGACAGCTCAATCAGCCCCAGCATTTT	CASSPGQLNQPQHF